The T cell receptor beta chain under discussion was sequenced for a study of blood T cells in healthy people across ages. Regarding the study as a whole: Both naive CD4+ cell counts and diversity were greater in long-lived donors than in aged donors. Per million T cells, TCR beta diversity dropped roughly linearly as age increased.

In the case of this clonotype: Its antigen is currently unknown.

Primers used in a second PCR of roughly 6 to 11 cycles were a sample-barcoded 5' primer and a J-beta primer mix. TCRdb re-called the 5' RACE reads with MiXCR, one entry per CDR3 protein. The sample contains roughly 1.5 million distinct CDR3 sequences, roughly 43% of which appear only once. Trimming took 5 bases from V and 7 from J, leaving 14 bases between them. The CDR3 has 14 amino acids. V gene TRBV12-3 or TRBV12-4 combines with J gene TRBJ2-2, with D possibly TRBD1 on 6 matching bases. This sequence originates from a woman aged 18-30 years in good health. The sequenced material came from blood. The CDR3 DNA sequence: TGTGCCAGCAGTGCACAGGGCGGAGGCGGGGAGCTGTTTTTT. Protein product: CASSAQGGGGELFF.